The 23 T cell receptor beta chains below all came from one sample that was sequenced in a study of blood T cell repertoires in COVID-19. Only in-frame clones appear in the TCRdb table, and some are missing; sequencing was by immunoSEQ multiplex PCR. Among approximately 150,000 clones listed, approximately 88% were seen once. Sequenced sample: peripheral blood. The receptors were sampled from a man in his 60s with acute or convalescent COVID-19.

A single count supports this clone. The gene calls are TRBV19 and TRBJ1-5, with TRBD1 matching over 7 bases. Germline V CDR1 and CDR2: LNHDA, SQIVND (reference sequence). Trimming at V came to 3 bases and at J to 11 bases, leaving 1 base not matched to a gene. The CDR3 is 11 amino acids. The CDR3: CASSIGTAQHF. The CDR3 bases are TGTGCCAGTAGTATTGGGACAGCCCAGCATTTT.

The V call is TRBV15, the J call TRBJ1-5; D may be TRBD1 (6 bases). V lost 3 bases to trimming and J lost 4 bases, with 10 bases between them. Germline CDR1 reads LNHNV; CDR2 reads YYDKDF (reference sequence). The CDR3 runs 14 residues. CDR3 sequence (DNA): TGTGCCACCAGCAGGACAGGAGATAATCAGCCCCAGCATTTT. This encodes CATSRTGDNQPQHF.

The chain joins TRBV7-8 to TRBJ2-3; 8 bases fit TRBD2. CDR3 length: 15 residues. V shed 4 bases and J 4 bases; nucleotides not matched to a gene: 7. Germline V gene sequence: CDR1 SGHVS, CDR2 FQNEAQ. The CDR3 sequence: CASSSLYGGADTQYF. The CDR3 bases are TGTGCCAGCAGCTCCCTTTACGGGGGGGCAGATACGCAGTATTTT.

This clone appeared once. CDR3 region: CASSSTGNQPQHF. CDR3 DNA: TGTGCCAGCAGTTCGACAGGGAACCAGCCCCAGCATTTT. V gene TRBV6-6 combines with J gene TRBJ1-5; 7 bases align to TRBD1. CDR1 is MNHNY, CDR2 SVGAGI, per germline (reference sequence). V shed 4 bases and J 7 bases; nucleotides not matched to a gene: 4. The CDR3 has 13 residues.

This chain links TRBV5-1 with TRBJ2-1, with TRBD1 matching over 7 bases. Unmatched junction bases numbered 13, after V lost 5 bases and J lost 5 bases. Looked up from germline, CDR1 is SGHRS and CDR2 is YFSETQ. This CDR3 comprises 16 residues. The CDR3 spells CASRAQTGVGNNEQFF. The CDR3 coding sequence is TGCGCCAGCAGGGCTCAAACAGGGGTAGGGAACAATGAGCAGTTCTTC.

V usage is TRBV5-5 and J usage is TRBJ2-5; possibly TRBD1 for D (6 bases). This CDR3 region has 13 residues. Germline V gives CDR1 SGHKS, CDR2 YYEKEE (reference sequence). Trimming took 3 bases from V and 2 from J, leaving 8 bases between them. Here the CDR3 reads CASSYGQQETQYF. CDR3 nucleotides: TGTGCCAGCAGCTATGGACAGCAAGAGACCCAGTACTTC.

J is TRBJ1-3 and V is TRBV29-1; 8 nucleotides agree with TRBD1. The CDR3 consists of 13 residues. The J segment lost 4 bases and the V segment lost 5 bases, leaving 4 bases of the junction unmatched. Germline V gene data show CDR1 as SQVTM and CDR2 as ANQGSEA. The CDR3 nucleotides read TGCAGCGTTTGGACAGGGTTGGGAAACACCATATATTTT. Protein: CSVWTGLGNTIYF.

The sample holds a few counts of this clone. J is TRBJ2-3 and V is TRBV5-1, with 8 bases identical to TRBD2. Germline-derived CDR1 and CDR2 are SGHRS and YFSETQ. V was clipped by 4 bases and J by 2 bases; unmatched bases: 6. The CDR3 extends over 15 amino acids. CDR3 sequence reads: CASSVSGAYTDTQYF. CDR3 DNA: TGCGCCAGCAGCGTTAGCGGGGCGTACACAGATACGCAGTATTTT.

The V and J genes are TRBV19 and TRBJ1-3, with unresolved D. This CDR3 is built from 17 residues. In germline, CDR1 is LNHDA, CDR2 SQIVND (reference sequence). The V and J ends lost 3 bases and 2 bases respectively, with 17 bases between them. The DNA for the CDR3 is TGTGCCAGTAGTATTAGGGCACGGGGTGGAGCTGGAAACACCATATATTTT. Protein sequence: CASSIRARGGAGNTIYF.

The CDR3 DNA reads as TGCGCCAGCCGGTCTACGTCCTCCTACGAGCAGTACTTC. This sequence encodes CASRSTSSYEQYF. This rearrangement joins TRBV5-1 to TRBJ2-7; D unclear. With 7 bases removed from V and 0 bases from J, the gap between germline ends came to 11 bases. The CDR3 loop spans 13 amino acids. Germline CDR1 is SGHRS and CDR2 is YFSETQ.

The CDR3 loop reads CASREQNYEQYF. CDR3 DNA sequence: TGTGCCAGCAGGGAGCAGAACTACGAGCAGTACTTC. The V call is TRBV12-3 or TRBV12-4, the J call TRBJ2-7, with no clear D. This CDR3 is built from 12 residues. Trimming left V 6 bases short and J 3 bases short, with 9 bases between.

The chain is built from TRBV5-6 and TRBJ1-5, with D possibly matching TRBD1 (5 bases). V was clipped by 0 bases and J by 3 bases, with 10 bases between them. CDR1 is SGHDT and CDR2 is YYEEEE in the germline V gene. CDR3 size: 15 residues. This CDR3 is CASSLGSRVNQPQHF. CDR3 nucleotide sequence: TGTGCCAGCAGCTTGGGAAGCAGGGTCAATCAGCCCCAGCATTTT. Combining the CDR3 with reference TRBV5-6 and TRBJ1-5 gives the whole variable domain DAGVTQSPTHLIKTRGQQVTLRCSPKSGHDTVSWYQQALGQGPQFIFQYYEEEERQRGNFPDRFSGHQFPNYSSELNVNALLLGDSALYLCASSLGSRVNQPQHFGDGTRLSIL.

The chain couples TRBV19 to TRBJ1-4; D ambiguous. Germline CDR1 reads LNHDA; CDR2 reads SQIVND (reference sequence). This CDR3 is built from 17 residues. Trimming cost V 4 bases and J 0 bases, with 15 bases left between them. The CDR3 sequence: CASSTNPVGATNEKLFF. The CDR3 coding sequence is TGTGCCAGTAGTACAAACCCCGTCGGGGCAACTAATGAAAAACTGTTTTTT. Full variable domain (rest looked up from reference TRBV19 and TRBJ1-4): DGGITQSPKYLFRKEGQNVTLSCEQNLNHDAMYWYRQDPGQGLRLIYYSQIVNDFQKGDIAEGYSVSREKKESFPLTVTSAQKNPTAFYLCASSTNPVGATNEKLFFGSGTQLSVL.

The rearrangement joins TRBV6-5 to TRBJ1-5; 8 bases map to TRBD1. The V and J ends lost 4 bases and 6 bases, in that order; junction bases with no gene match: 5. The CDR3 is 14 residues long. The V gene's germline CDR1 is MNHEY and CDR2 SVGAGI. This chain's CDR3 is CASSFSGGSQPQHF. CDR3 coding DNA: TGTGCCAGCAGTTTCTCAGGGGGCAGTCAGCCCCAGCATTTT.

The genes are TRBV15 and TRBJ2-5; 8 positions agree with TRBD1. From germline, CDR1 is LNHNV and CDR2 YYDKDF (reference sequence). The CDR3 length is 21 residues. Losses at the gene ends were 2 bases for V and 4 bases for J; bases not matched to a gene: 24. Here the CDR3 reads CATSRWSGEAQGVFRTETQYF. The CDR3 bases are TGTGCCACCAGCAGATGGTCGGGGGAAGCACAGGGGGTCTTTCGGACAGAGACCCAGTACTTC.

The rearrangement links TRBV6-4 to TRBJ1-1; no firm D call. The germline gives CDR1 MRHNA, CDR2 SNTAGT. The CDR3 totals 13 residues. V lost 5 bases and J lost 7, with 14 bases in between. CDR3 sequence: CASSLLREDEAFF. In nucleotides, the CDR3 is TGTGCCAGCAGTCTTTTGCGGGAAGATGAAGCTTTCTTT.

The chain carries TRBV5-6 and TRBJ2-5, with 10 bases lining up with TRBD2. Unmatched junction bases numbered 2, after V lost 4 bases and J lost 2 bases. Germline V CDR1 and CDR2: SGHDT, YYEEEE. CDR3 length: 14 residues. The CDR3 region is CASSLGLAQETQYF. The CDR3 coding sequence is TGTGCCAGCAGCCTGGGACTAGCGCAAGAGACCCAGTACTTC.

The rearrangement joins TRBV18 to TRBJ2-3; tentatively, D is TRBD2 (5 bases). Trimming left V 0 bases short and J 3 bases short, with 10 bases between. Germline CDR1 reads KGHSH; CDR2 reads LQKENI. The CDR3 sequence is 15 residues long. CDR3 in DNA: TGTGCCAGCTCACCACCGGGAGTGGGGACAGATACGCAGTATTTT. Its protein is CASSPPGVGTDTQYF.

The sample holds one count of this clone. This rearrangement joins TRBV5-4 to TRBJ1-2, with 9 bases that match TRBD1. Germline CDR1 SGHNT, CDR2 YYREEE (reference sequence). V shed 2 bases, J shed 5 bases, and the junction held 7 bases outside the gene matches. This CDR3 has 15 amino acids. This CDR3 reads CASSFRDRVNYGYTF. CDR3 in DNA: TGTGCCAGCAGCTTCCGGGACAGGGTTAATTATGGCTACACCTTC.

This rearrangement joins TRBV7-3 to TRBJ2-2; 13 nucleotides line up with TRBD2. The CDR3 loop spans 17 amino acids. Germline trimming cut 5 bases from V and 1 base from J; bases unmatched to any gene: 4. The germline V gene has CDR1 SGHTA and CDR2 FQGTGA. The CDR3 is CASSPRTSGRNTGELFF. DNA for the CDR3: TGTGCCAGCAGCCCAAGGACTAGCGGGAGGAACACCGGGGAGCTGTTTTTT.

The chain recombines TRBV30 with TRBJ2-5; 10 nucleotides line up with TRBD1. Germline assignment: CDR1 GTSNPN and CDR2 SVGIG (reference sequence). J gave up 2 bases and V 4 bases, and 7 bases lay outside the gene matches. There are 15 residues in the CDR3. CDR3: CAWTRGTGVQETQYF. CDR3 sequence (DNA): TGTGCCTGGACCCGTGGGACAGGGGTTCAAGAGACCCAGTACTTC.

This sequence joins TRBV6-5 and TRBJ1-2; 12 nucleotides line up with TRBD1. Per the germline V gene, CDR1 is MNHEY and CDR2 is SVGAGI. This CDR3 spans 15 amino acids. V dropped 5 bases and J dropped 7; count of bases not matched to a gene: 8. CDR3 in amino acids: CASSKTGTGGSGYTF. The CDR3 region has the DNA TGTGCCAGCAGTAAAACCGGGACAGGGGGCTCTGGCTACACCTTC.

The gene calls are TRBV7-9 and TRBJ2-1; possibly TRBD1 for D (5 bases). The CDR3 is 15 residues long. V was pared by 5 bases and J by 0 bases, with 11 bases between. CDR1 is SEHNR and CDR2 is FQNEAQ in the germline V gene (reference sequence). Here the CDR3 DNA reads TGTGCCAGCAGCGTTGACAGAATCTCCTACAATGAGCAGTTCTTC. Translating gives CASSVDRISYNEQFF.